A selection of T cell receptor beta chains follows, all from one sample in a study of T cell responses to AZD1222 COVID-19 vaccine. Sequencing was performed with immunoSEQ multiplex PCR; in TCRdb, only in-frame clones are kept and a portion is missing. The table lists about 140,000 clones, 89% of them singletons, with 4.7% in the top ten. The sample was peripheral blood, taken on day 0 of AZD1222 vaccination. The source is an adult in good health. The CDR3 runs from the conserved cysteine through the conserved F or W. D genes are given only for firm matches. The size of a clone is reported for some rows only, either as once, few or many, or as a class for expanded clones.

clone size | J gene | D gene | V gene | CDR3 DNA | CDR3 protein
NA | TRBJ1-5 | TRBD1 | TRBV9 | TGTGCCAGCAGCGTGGGACAGGGTCAGCCCCAGCATTTT | CASSVGQGQPQHF
NA | TRBJ2-7 | NA | TRBV27 | TGTGCCAGCAGTTTTGGCCCCGAGCAGTACTTC | CASSFGPEQYF
NA | TRBJ2-7 | NA | TRBV27 | TGTGCCAGCAGTTACTCTCTTGGGCCCCTCTACGAGCAGTACTTC | CASSYSLGPLYEQYF
NA | TRBJ1-2 | NA | TRBV7-9 | TGTGCCAGCAGCTGGGGGACCCTGGCGGGCTATGGCTACACCTTC | CASSWGTLAGYGYTF
NA | TRBJ2-7 | TRBD1 | TRBV14 | TGTGCCAGCAGCCCCCGTGCCGGGACAGGGGGTGAGCAGTACTTC | CASSPRAGTGGEQYF
NA | TRBJ2-1 | NA | TRBV6-2/TRBV6-3 | TGTGCCAGCAGTTACTCGTCGGGGAGAGAGTGGTACAATGAGCAGTTCTTC | CASSYSSGREWYNEQFF
NA | TRBJ2-7 | NA | TRBV5-1 | TGCGCCAGCAGGGGGAAATACGAGCAGTACTTC | CASRGKYEQYF
few | TRBJ1-6 | NA | TRBV11-2 | TGTGCCAGCAGCGTTCGGATTGTAGCCTATAATTCACCCCTCCACTTT | CASSVRIVAYNSPLHF
NA | TRBJ2-7 | TRBD2 | TRBV28 | TGTGCCAGCCACTCGACTAGCGGGAGCTACGAGCAGTACTTC | CASHSTSGSYEQYF
few | TRBJ1-3 | NA | TRBV15 | TGTGCCACCAGCCCCTACCTGGGAACCAGAAGAGCTGGAAACACCATATATTTT | CATSPYLGTRRAGNTIYF
NA | TRBJ1-3 | NA | TRBV13 | TGTGCCAGCAGCTTAGGCCCTTCTGGAAACACCATATATTTT | CASSLGPSGNTIYF
few | TRBJ1-4 | NA | TRBV19 | TGTGCCAGTAGTATACTTACAGGGCCTGAAAAACTGTTTTTT | CASSILTGPEKLFF
NA | TRBJ1-3 | NA | TRBV4-1 | TGCGCCAGCAGCCAGTCGGAAAGGGTGGGTGGAAACACCATATATTTT | CASSQSERVGGNTIYF
NA | TRBJ2-1 | TRBD2 | TRBV12-5 | TGTGCTAGTGGTTTGGTACGTGTTGAGGCTAGCGGGAGCTACAATGAGCAGTTCTTC | CASGLVRVEASGSYNEQFF
NA | TRBJ2-3 | NA | TRBV27 | TGTGCCAGCAGTTTAAAAGGACGCACAGATACGCAGTATTTT | CASSLKGRTDTQYF
many | TRBJ2-2 | TRBD2 | TRBV6-4 | TGTGCCAGCAGTCCCGGGGGGGACTCCACCGGGGAGCTGTTTTTT | CASSPGGDSTGELFF
NA | TRBJ2-5 | TRBD1 | TRBV13 | TGTGCCAGCAGCCGCCTTCCGGGACAGGGAAGGCAAGAGACCCAGTACTTC | CASSRLPGQGRQETQYF
once | TRBJ2-7 | NA | TRBV24-1 | TGTGCCACCACCTCGGGGACTCCGAGCTCCTACGAGCAGTACTTC | CATTSGTPSSYEQYF
NA | TRBJ1-1 | NA | TRBV7-9 | TGTGCCAGCAGCCCGAGGGACCTGAACACTGAAGCTTTCTTT | CASSPRDLNTEAFF
NA | TRBJ2-5 | TRBD1 | TRBV19 | TGTGCCAGTAGTGGGACAGGGTTAGACCAAGAGACCCAGTACTTC | CASSGTGLDQETQYF
NA | TRBJ1-4 | TRBD1 | TRBV2 | TGTGCCAGCAGATTACAGGGGATAGTCGGTGAAAAACTGTTTTTT | CASRLQGIVGEKLFF
NA | TRBJ1-2 | NA | TRBV7-8 | TGTGCCAGCAGCTTAGCCCACGAGACTAACTATGGCTACACCTTC | CASSLAHETNYGYTF
NA | TRBJ1-2 | TRBD1 | TRBV28 | TGTGCCAGCACTCCCAGGGGGCGCGTCAGCTATGGCTACACCTTC | CASTPRGRVSYGYTF
NA | TRBJ2-1 | TRBD2 | TRBV28 | TGTGCCAGCAGCCACAGACTAGCGGGAGTGTACAATGAGCAGTTCTTC | CASSHRLAGVYNEQFF
NA | TRBJ1-2 | NA | TRBV7-2 | TGTGCCAGCAGCTTTCGGGAACAGGGTTATGGCTACACCTTC | CASSFREQGYGYTF
NA | TRBJ1-1 | NA | TRBV21-1 | TGTGCCAGCAGCAGACCGGGACGAATGAACACTGAAGCTTTCTTT | CASSRPGRMNTEAFF
NA | TRBJ2-5 | NA | TRBV4-1 | TGCGCCAGCAGCCATCGTATCGCTAGCATCGGAGAGACCCAGTACTTC | CASSHRIASIGETQYF